This is a list of T cell receptor beta chains from one sample in a study of shared clonotypes between healthy human individuals. Clones were read by immunoSEQ multiplex PCR, and TCRdb kept only the in-frame ones, dropping some. The data contain more than 150,000 clones, approximately 61% of them singletons. Sequencing used memory CD4+ T cells sorted from blood. Source of these receptors: a man younger than 40 in good health. The CDR3 runs from the conserved cysteine through the conserved F or W. Each record gives: D gene, J gene, V gene, CDR3 length, clone size, CDR3 protein, CDR3 DNA. D genes are given only for firm matches. Where a row states a size, it is once, few, many or the class of an expanded clone; other rows omit it.

-,TRBJ2-7,TRBV10-3,14,-,CAISEGDIRYEQYF,TGTGCCATCAGTGAGGGGGACATCCGCTACGAGCAGTACTTC
-,TRBJ1-1,TRBV5-1,13,-,CASSLEGGTEAFF,TGCGCCAGCAGCTTGGAGGGGGGCACTGAAGCTTTCTTT
-,TRBJ2-7,TRBV30,15,-,CAWSVALSSAYEQYF,TGTGCCTGGAGTGTAGCCCTATCCTCCGCCTACGAGCAGTACTTC
-,TRBJ2-1,TRBV5-6,13,few,CASSRALYNEQFF,TGTGCCAGCAGCAGGGCCCTTTACAATGAGCAGTTCTTC
-,TRBJ1-2,TRBV7-9,15,few,CASSLIGVEGYGYTF,TGTGCCAGCAGCTTAATTGGGGTGGAGGGATATGGCTACACCTTC
TRBD1,TRBJ1-1,TRBV2,12,-,CASSDDRGGAFF,TGTGCCAGCAGTGACGACAGGGGGGGAGCTTTCTTT
TRBD2,TRBJ2-2,TRBV11-3,15,-,CASSRGVAGAGELFF,TGTGCCAGCAGCCGTGGGGTAGCGGGAGCCGGGGAGCTGTTTTTT
-,TRBJ2-7,TRBV20-1,11,-,CSASRFPEQYF,TGCAGTGCTAGCCGATTCCCCGAGCAGTACTTC
-,TRBJ2-2,TRBV30,14,-,CAWTARLNTGELFF,TGTGCCTGGACTGCCAGGTTGAACACCGGGGAGCTGTTTTTT
-,TRBJ2-3,TRBV30,14,-,CAWVPRGGTDTQYF,TGTGCCTGGGTACCCAGGGGGGGCACAGATACGCAGTATTTT
-,TRBJ2-7,TRBV4-1,17,-,CASSQPNIQGLSYEQYF,TGCGCCAGCAGCCAACCAAACATACAGGGCCTATCCTACGAGCAGTACTTC
-,TRBJ2-7,TRBV7-9,13,few,CASSLTVGPNPDF,TGTGCCAGCAGCTTAACCGTGGGCCCCAACCCTGACTTC
TRBD2,TRBJ2-7,TRBV4-3,14,few,CASSQDMSGRLRYF,TGCGCCAGCAGCCAAGATATGAGCGGGAGGCTGCGGTACTTC
-,TRBJ2-7,TRBV2,13,-,CASRAGLIYEQYF,TGTGCCAGCAGGGCGGGACTTATCTACGAGCAGTACTTC
TRBD1,TRBJ1-1,TRBV2,11,few,CASTGDSEAFF,TGTGCCAGCACCGGGGACAGTGAAGCTTTCTTT
-,TRBJ2-7,TRBV12-1,14,-,CASTKTGQGYEQYF,TGTGCCAGCACAAAGACGGGACAGGGCTACGAGCAGTACTTC
TRBD1,TRBJ2-5,TRBV5-4,16,few,CASSLGDRVGSSAQYF,TGTGCCAGCAGCTTGGGGGACAGGGTGGGGAGCTCGGCCCAGTACTTC
-,TRBJ1-5,TRBV7-9,18,-,CASSLGGVPKSSNQPQHF,TGTGCCAGCAGCTTGGGGGGGGTGCCGAAGTCGAGCAATCAGCCCCAGCATTTT
-,TRBJ1-2,TRBV27,13,-,CASSFPGLVGYTF,TGTGCCAGCAGTTTTCCGGGGCTTGTTGGCTACACCTTC
TRBD2,TRBJ2-1,TRBV18,15,once,CASSPPGLDYNEQFF,TGTGCCAGCTCACCACCGGGACTAGACTACAATGAGCAGTTCTTC
TRBD1,TRBJ1-1,TRBV19,15,-,CASSIRTGGLSEAFF,TGTGCCAGTAGTATTCGGACAGGGGGCTTGTCTGAAGCTTTCTTT
TRBD2,TRBJ2-2,TRBV5-4,15,few,CASSPTSGRTGELFF,TGTGCCAGCAGCCCCACTAGCGGGAGGACCGGGGAGCTGTTTTTT
-,TRBJ2-7,TRBV7-2,14,many,CASSLEARIYEQYF,TGTGCCAGCAGCTTGGAGGCGCGGATCTACGAGCAGTACTTC
-,TRBJ2-7,TRBV11-3,19,-,CASSLPRAQYYALTYEQYF,TGTGCCAGCAGCTTGCCGCGGGCCCAATATTATGCGCTGACCTACGAGCAGTACTTC
-,TRBJ2-5,TRBV5-1,15,-,CASSLGADIQETQYF,TGCGCCAGCAGCTTGGGGGCAGATATCCAAGAGACCCAGTACTTC
TRBD1,TRBJ1-2,TRBV7-8,16,-,CASSRDSAAVGYGYTF,TGTGCCAGCAGCAGGGACAGTGCAGCGGTGGGTTATGGCTACACCTTC
-,TRBJ2-7,TRBV10-3,14,once,CATYSTAPLYEQYF,TGTGCCACCTACTCGACAGCGCCTCTCTACGAGCAGTACTTC
-,TRBJ2-5,TRBV5-6,17,once,CASSYPWSYEAQETQYF,TGTGCCAGCAGCTATCCTTGGAGTTACGAGGCTCAAGAGACCCAGTACTTC
-,TRBJ2-7,TRBV11-2,15,-,CASSLVAGPPYEQYF,TGTGCCAGCAGCTTAGTGGCGGGGCCACCCTACGAGCAGTACTTC
TRBD1,TRBJ2-3,TRBV28,16,-,CASSLMGRQGTDTQYF,TGTGCCAGCAGTTTAATGGGTCGACAGGGAACAGATACGCAGTATTTT
-,TRBJ2-7,TRBV5-1,13,-,CASSLLETYEQYF,TGTGCCAGCAGCTTACTGGAAACCTACGAGCAGTACTTC
TRBD2,TRBJ2-2,TRBV7-9,16,-,CASLTLAAVNTGELFF,TGTGCCAGCTTGACACTAGCGGCAGTAAACACCGGGGAGCTGTTTTTT
-,TRBJ2-1,TRBV5-5,15,-,CASSFGQGIGNEQFF,TGTGCCAGCAGCTTTGGGCAGGGGATAGGCAATGAGCAGTTCTTC
TRBD1,TRBJ1-2,TRBV28,13,-,CASSTQGGYGYTF,TGTGCCAGCAGCACACAGGGGGGCTATGGCTACACCTTC
-,TRBJ2-1,TRBV9,15,once,CASSVATGTYNEQFF,TGTGCCAGCAGCGTAGCAACGGGAACCTACAATGAGCAGTTCTTC
-,TRBJ2-5,TRBV28,14,-,CASSLGGLFKTQYF,TGTGCCAGCAGTTTAGGCGGGCTATTTAAGACCCAGTACTTC
-,TRBJ2-6,TRBV21-1,16,-,CASSVKRTSGANVLTF,TGTGCCAGCAGCGTCAAGCGCACATCTGGGGCCAACGTCCTGACTTTC
-,TRBJ1-1,TRBV7-9,15,-,CASSLQGGANTEAFF,TGTGCCAGCAGCTTGCAAGGGGGGGCGAACACTGAAGCTTTCTTT
-,TRBJ2-7,TRBV27,14,few,CASSLFGNSYEQYF,TGTGCCAGCAGTCTTTTCGGAAACTCCTACGAGCAGTACTTC
-,TRBJ1-2,TRBV7-3,20,-,CASRPNGPLDGTQLNYGYTF,TGTGCCAGCAGGCCAAATGGCCCCCTCGACGGGACACAGCTCAACTATGGCTACACCTTC